The 17 T cell receptor beta chains reported below all come from one sample, sequenced in a study of T-cell reconstitution after alpha-beta-depleted transplantation in children. The library targeted TCRbeta and was prepared with unique molecular identifiers. TCRdb called the PCR reads again in MiXCR, with one record for every CDR3 protein. The data hold about 600,000 distinct CDR3 sequences, with 20% to 25% observed a single time. Here the sequenced sample was PBMCs, mostly from graft donor cells, taken 360 days after TCRalphabeta/CD19-depleted stem cell transplant. The receptors were gathered from a boy younger than two who had a stem cell transplant for acute myeloid leukemia, so the T cells may come from the graft donor.

This clonotype was found many times. V gene TRBV29-1 combines with J gene TRBJ2-4, with unresolved D. The CDR3 sequence is 14 residues long. Trimming removed 5 bases at V and 0 bases at J, with 11 bases between. Per germline, CDR1 SQVTM and CDR2 ANQGSEA. CDR3 bases: TGCAGCGTTCATATAAGGACAGCCAAAAACATTCAGTACTTC. Translated, it gives CSVHIRTAKNIQYF.

V gene TRBV5-1 combines with J gene TRBJ2-5, with TRBD1 matching over 10 bases. Germline V lookup: CDR1 SGHRS, CDR2 YFSETQ. The CDR3 is 15 amino acids. V lost 4 bases to trimming and J lost 3 bases; unmatched junction nucleotides: 6. CDR3 in amino acids: CASSHGQGEKETQYF. CDR3 sequence (DNA): TGCGCCAGCAGCCACGGACAGGGGGAGAAAGAGACCCAGTACTTC.

The table lists this clonotype with a count of one. The V and J genes are TRBV7-2 and TRBJ2-1; 11 nucleotides match TRBD2. This CDR3 has 15 residues. Looked up from germline, CDR1 is SGHTA and CDR2 is FQGNSA. V shed 6 bases and J 7 bases; nucleotides not matched to a gene: 8. The CDR3 region is CASRSRLAGINEQFF. CDR3 DNA: TGTGCCAGCAGATCCCGACTAGCGGGGATAAATGAGCAGTTCTTC.

This clonotype was picked up a small number of times. V is TRBV29-1 and J is TRBJ2-5, with 11 bases matching TRBD1. Germline CDR1 is SQVTM and CDR2 is ANQGSEA. After removal of 2 bases from V and 5 bases from J, the junction contained 7 bases not matched to a gene. The CDR3 loop spans 15 amino acids. The DNA for the CDR3 is TGCAGCGTTGAATGGACAGGGGGCCTTCTGGAGACCCAGTACTTC. It encodes CSVEWTGGLLETQYF.

The table lists this clonotype with a few counts. The chain has TRBV12-3 or TRBV12-4 and TRBJ1-6; 10 bases are shared with TRBD1. CDR3 length: 16 amino acids. Germline trimming cut 8 bases from V and 7 bases from J; bases unmatched to any gene: 11. The CDR3 DNA is TGTGCCAGCCTCCGGGACAGGGGCACGGTCAATTCACCCCTCCACTTT. This gives the protein CASLRDRGTVNSPLHF.

At least ten counts were recorded for this clonotype. The V and J genes are TRBV6-5 and TRBJ2-2; TRBD2 agrees at 14 bases. Per the germline V gene, CDR1 is MNHEY and CDR2 is SVGAGI. Losses at the gene ends were 4 bases for V and 4 bases for J; bases not matched to a gene: 11. The CDR3 totals 19 residues. The chain's CDR3 is CASSLKPLGLAGVTGELFF. DNA for the CDR3: TGTGCCAGCAGTTTGAAGCCATTGGGACTAGCGGGGGTCACCGGGGAGCTGTTTTTT.

This rearrangement joins TRBV4-3 to TRBJ2-1, with TRBD1 identical over 9 bases. The trim removed 1 base at V and 8 bases at J, leaving 12 bases unmatched. Germline CDR1 and CDR2: LGHNA and YSLEER. This CDR3 is built from 17 residues. CDR3 DNA sequence: TGCGCCAGCAGCCAAGTCGTTTACGGGACAGGGTCCGATGAGCAGTTCTTC. Residues: CASSQVVYGTGSDEQFF.

The chain combines TRBV4-1 with TRBJ2-1, with a tentative D call TRBD1 (6 bases). Trimming removed 4 bases at V and 10 bases at J, with 11 bases between. CDR1 is MGHRA and CDR2 is YSYEKL in the germline V gene. This CDR3 has 12 residues. CDR3 sequence reads: CASSPVGTEQFF. The CDR3 coding sequence is TGCGCCAGCAGCCCGGTCGGGACAGAGCAGTTCTTC.

This clonotype was seen many times. The J gene is TRBJ2-7, the V gene TRBV6-1, with TRBD1 identical over 8 bases. V shed 5 bases, J shed 3 bases, and the junction held 3 bases outside the gene matches. Germline V gene sequence: CDR1 MNHNS, CDR2 SASEGT. The CDR3 length is 13 residues. The CDR3 reads CASSLGQGYEQYV. The CDR3 nucleotides read TGTGCCAGCAGTCTCGGACAGGGCTACGAGCAGTACGTC.

In this sample, this clonotype turned up a few times. The chain joins TRBV14 to TRBJ2-5; 8 bases match TRBD1. V lost 0 bases to trimming and J lost 4 bases; unmatched junction nucleotides: 10. CDR1 SGHDN and CDR2 FVKESK come from the germline V gene. The CDR3 has 17 residues. CDR3 DNA sequence: TGTGCCAGCAGCCAAGAAGGCAGGGGGCCAGACTCAGAGACCCAGTACTTC. It codes for CASSQEGRGPDSETQYF.

CDR3 residues: CSVQATGVHEQYF. CDR3 nucleotide sequence: TGCAGCGTTCAGGCTACCGGTGTGCACGAGCAGTACTTC. V is TRBV29-1 and J is TRBJ2-7; D gene ambiguous. Trimming stripped 5 bases from V and 5 bases from J, with 16 bases between. Germline CDR1 SQVTM, CDR2 ANQGSEA. The CDR3 length is 13 residues.

The gene calls are TRBV20-1 and TRBJ2-3; tentative D call: TRBD1 (6 bases). In germline, CDR1 is DFQATT, CDR2 SNEGSKA (reference sequence). The CDR3 has 14 amino acids. The V and J ends lost 0 bases and 4 bases respectively, with 11 bases between them. Written as DNA, the CDR3 is TGCAGTGCTAGAGACCCACAGGGAGCAGATACGCAGTATTTT. This gives the protein CSARDPQGADTQYF.

The table lists this clonotype with a few counts. The rearrangement links TRBV20-1 to TRBJ2-5; 8 nucleotides agree with TRBD2. The CDR3 loop spans 13 amino acids. V was pared by 4 bases and J by 3 bases, with 4 bases of the junction left unmatched. Germline CDR1 is DFQATT and CDR2 is SNEGSKA (reference sequence). The chain's CDR3 is CSATGLVEETQYF. The CDR3, as DNA: TGCAGTGCTACGGGACTAGTCGAAGAGACCCAGTACTTC.

This clonotype showed up just a few times. V and J are TRBV7-2 and TRBJ2-7; the D call may be TRBD1 or TRBD2 (7 bases each). The V end lost 4 bases, the J end lost 2 bases, and 15 bases lay between the germline ends. The CDR3 extends over 15 amino acids. The germline V gene encodes CDR1 SGHTA and CDR2 FQGNSA. In nucleotides, the CDR3 is TGTGCCAGCAGCTGGGGGGGGACAGCCGCCTACGAGCAGTACTTC. Encoded protein: CASSWGGTAAYEQYF.

This clonotype was counted many times. The V call is TRBV20-1, the J call TRBJ2-1; no clear D. From germline, CDR1 is DFQATT and CDR2 SNEGSKA (reference sequence). Trimming removed 4 bases at V and 0 bases at J, with 10 bases between. The CDR3 runs 14 residues. CDR3 region: CSAINPSSYNEQFF. CDR3 in DNA: TGCAGTGCTATCAACCCTTCCTCCTACAATGAGCAGTTCTTC.

This clonotype was counted many times. The chain has TRBV12-3 or TRBV12-4 and TRBJ1-1; tentative D call: TRBD1 (6 bases). The germline V and J ends were trimmed by 2 bases and 1 base, with 11 bases remaining between them. This CDR3 comprises 15 residues. This CDR3 is CASSLLRGPNTEAFF. For the CDR3, the DNA is TGTGCCAGCAGTTTACTCCGGGGGCCGAACACTGAAGCTTTCTTT.

The chain carries TRBV12-3 or TRBV12-4 and TRBJ1-4, with D maybe TRBD1 (5 bases). This CDR3 comprises 16 residues. The germline V and J ends were trimmed by 6 bases and 6 bases, with 20 bases remaining between them. CDR3: CASRSSGALDYEKLFF. In DNA form, the CDR3 reads TGTGCCAGCAGGTCCTCCGGGGCGCTGGATTATGAAAAACTGTTTTTT.